This T cell receptor beta chain is drawn from a study of CD8 T cells in Susac syndrome (dated by TCRdb to between 2019 and 2020). Broadly, across the study: Among the sequenced Susac syndrome patients, roughly six had clinically active disease and 8 or 9 were in clinical remission. The clonality of the CD8+ T cell repertoire was compared across approximately eleven healthy donors, some 14 Susac syndrome patients and 15 multiple sclerosis patients. Whether CD8+ T cell activation and differentiation in Susac syndrome was antigen driven was tested using repertoire sequencing. At blood withdrawal, Susac syndrome patients were therapy-naive, treated with corticosteroids (with IVIg additionally given to some), or treated with IVIg alone.

Peripheral blood CD8+ and CD4+ T cells from healthy donors, Susac syndrome patients and multiple sclerosis patients were profiled using high-throughput TCR beta sequencing. Susac syndrome patients met recently defined diagnostic criteria for definite or probable disease. Bulk CD8+ and CD4+ T cells were purified by magnetic negative isolation, while CD8+ TEMRA cells were enriched using FACS. Blood was collected in EDTA tubes and processed within 24 hours, with PBMCs isolated through density gradient centrifugation. PBMCs intended for TCR sequencing were cryopreserved in liquid nitrogen and were subsequently thawed in a 37 degrees C water bath. The sorted or isolated CD4+, CD8+ and CD8+ TEMRA cells reached a purity of at least 90%. Note on this clonotype: The antigen this receptor binds is unknown. Nothing much larger sits one base from this clone, and base qualities are not available.

RNA was extracted using the RNeasy kit, and about 0.45 to 1 ug of the RNA was reverse transcribed with random hexamers. The immunoSEQ multiplex PCR assay, covering 54 Vbeta and 13 Jbeta segments, was used to amplify TCR beta CDR3 regions. PCR amplification bias was corrected by using a synthetic template baseline for primer optimization and computational correction. As for the original processing: Reads were annotated to V, D and J genes per IMGT and analyzed with immunoSEQ Analyzer, keeping only productive sequences. Clonality was calculated as one minus the Shannon entropy normalized by log2 of the number of productive unique sequences. For each patient and control, public and private clones were evaluated within the 100 most prevalent clones. A clone was defined as Susac-specific if it was absent from the healthy and MS cohorts, from 950 to 1,300 published viral clones and from other ImmuneACCESS disease sequences. TCRdb took the public reads, trimmed them with fastp at Q25, ran MiXCR for clone calling and kept in-frame beta chains. Each CDR3 protein appears once, grouped with its most common genes and DNA. TCRdb, not the authors, supplied the V and J calls. This sample is represented by approximately 190,000 distinct CDR3 sequences; over 90% of them were singletons. 0.15% to 0.2% of the sample goes to the ten largest clones.

Its CDR3 holds 19 amino acids, cysteine through phenylalanine. Just CDR3 DNA is preserved here, 57 bases in frame from base 1. V drops 0 bases and J drops 2 bases, leaving 22 bases in between. CDR1 MGHRA and CDR2 YSYEKL are derived from the germline V gene. Summary of the overall study and its limitations: The TCR sequencing and HLA analysis was acknowledged to have included a relatively small number of individuals. In the total CD8+ and CD8+ TEMRA repertoires, around 17 and five Susac-specific public clones, respectively, were identified. Clonal expansion was seen in Susac syndrome CD8+ repertoires, peaking in CD8+ TEMRA cells and being greater in clinically active patients than in remitting ones.

The chain couples TRBV4-1 to TRBJ2-5; the D gene is possibly TRBD2, with 6 bases matching. The clonotype was recovered from a human donor with Susac syndrome. What was sequenced was CD8+ T cells from PBMCs. This receptor has the CDR3 CASSQEVLPDYPLQETQYF. The nucleotides are TGCGCCAGCAGCCAAGAAGTACTTCCGGACTACCCATTACAAGAGACCCAGTACTTC.